Included here is one T cell receptor (beta chain) sequence, with context. Its antigen is currently not known. No clone much larger than this one lies a single base away; base qualities are absent. Receptor libraries were prepared by the immunoSEQ multiplex PCR assay. DNA from the cultured and isolated CD4+ T cells underwent TCR beta CDR3 sequencing. For the original study's pipeline: Non-productive TCR sequences were removed and reads were trimmed to the CDR3 region, keeping CDR3s of at least 7 amino acids. Antigen-specific clonotypes were identified with the MANAFEST web app by comparing expansion in peptide wells against reference cultures. To count as positive, a clone had to show expansion at FDR<0.05 compared with the reference and with all other wells, an odds ratio above 5, and a frequency above 0.1% in two replicate wells. Cross-reactive clonotypes were defined as significantly expanded in SARS-CoV-2 spike wells and in at least one common cold coronavirus spike condition. CDR3 similarity was assessed by Levenshtein distance with the stringdist R package, and unrooted trees were built with ape in R 3.6.1. The clones in this table, taken by TCRdb from immuneACCESS, are in-frame only. Not every clone is retained; where verified, under half of the shortfall comes from an unresolved V gene, and the cause of the rest is unknown. The V and J calls and clone size are taken from that table; D and trimming were inferred from the DNA. Present in this sample are around 63,000 clones, around 75% of which were seen just once. Together, the top ten hold about 3.5% of the sample.

In the ViraFEST assay, PBMC were stimulated with viral peptide pools, and antigen-specific CD4+ T cell clonotypes were then identified by expansion using TCR sequencing. After less than eleven days of culture, CD4+ T cells were isolated with the EasySep CD4+ T cell isolation kit. Healthy vaccine recipients had no prior SARS-CoV-2 infection, confirmed by negative nucleocapsid antibodies before and after vaccination. Each well held 1.5 million to 2 million PBMC cultured in IMDM containing approximately 5.3% human AB serum, roughly 9.6 IU/ml IL-2 and gentamicin, along with about 10 ug/ml peptides. Half of the culture medium was replaced with fresh IL-2-containing medium on days 3 and 7. Unless noted otherwise, every peptide stimulation condition was cultured in triplicate wells. Using Ficoll-Paque Plus gradient centrifugation, PBMC were separated from whole blood and then either used fresh or cryopreserved at -140C. Overlapping peptide pools spanned the spike proteins of SARS-CoV-2 and the common cold coronaviruses HCoV-NL63, HCoV-OC43 and HCoV-229E. Genomic DNA was extracted from cultured CD4+ T cells with the QIAamp micro DNA kit.

This entry comes from a study of vaccination effects on CD4 cells after COVID-19 (dated 2022 in TCRdb). As for the study more broadly: Each participant got two doses of an mRNA SARS-CoV-2 vaccine, either BNT162b2 or mRNA-1273. SARS-CoV-2 spike-specific CD4+ TCR repertoires were compared before and after mRNA vaccination in COVID-19 convalescent patients and in infection-naive vaccine recipients. Altogether, roughly 10 COVID-19 convalescent patients and a handful of SARS-CoV-2-naive healthy vaccine recipients made up the full study. The Oncomine TCR Beta short-read assay on an Illumina iSeq 100 was used to sequence cultures from other donors in the study.

What the work shows at the level of the full study, not this receptor alone: The study was limited by a small number of convalescent patients, and early post-infection timepoints were lacking. Both infection-induced and vaccine-induced clones contracted markedly at late post-vaccination timepoints, which is consistent with waning T cell responses. In healthy vaccine recipients, vaccine-induced clones were almost all SARS-CoV-2 mono-reactive, with only 1 of 255 being cross-reactive with common cold coronaviruses.

Trimming costs V 3 bases and J 8 bases, and their ends lie 22 bases apart. The CDR1 and CDR2 encoded by the germline V gene are KGHSH and LQKENI. Reading from cysteine to phenylalanine, the CDR3 counts 16 amino acids. This entry keeps only the CDR3 DNA: 48 bases, framed from base 1. The sequence is built from TRBV18 and TRBJ1-2, with the D gene call left open. The clonotype comes from a human donor who received a COVID-19 vaccine. Sequencing used CD4+ T cells from PBMCs cultured with HCoV-OC43 spike peptides, obtained before COVID-19 vaccination. Explained via the paper, the cell subset or site label denotes: HCoV-OC43 spike overlapping peptide pool stimulation. The DNA sequence follows: TGTGCCAGCTCACCCAACACCGCGACTGTGTCGATGGGCTACACCTTC. Translation gives CASSPNTATVSMGYTF.